The text below deals with one T cell receptor beta chain. Germline values: CDR1 MDHEN, CDR2 SYDVKM. This CDR3 spans 16 amino acids. The J segment lost 0 bases and the V segment lost 6 bases, leaving 7 bases of the junction unmatched. Amplification targeted TCR beta CDR3 regions from RNA transcripts. First-round RT-PCR of the TCR CDR3 relied on the HTBI primer set. Each CDR3 protein gets one entry after TCRdb re-called the multiplex PCR reads with MiXCR. The sample contains more than 350,000 distinct CDR3 sequences, about 15% of which appear only once. These data come from a study of T cells in Graves' hyperthyroidism and ophthalmopathy.

The sample comprised blood. This TCR was sampled from a woman aged 25 to 45 with Graves' hyperthyroidism. This rearrangement joins TRBV28 to TRBJ1-5; 8 bases fit TRBD1. This CDR3 is CASSVGTGYSNQPQHF. The CDR3 region has the DNA TGTGCCAGCAGCGTGGGGACAGGATATAGCAATCAGCCCCAGCATTTT.